This is a list of T cell receptor beta chains from one sample in a study of blood T cell repertoires in COVID-19. Sequencing used immunoSEQ multiplex PCR; TCRdb keeps in-frame clones, though not all of them. The sample lists under 45,000 clones; 86% were seen once. The sequenced sample was peripheral blood. The receptors stem from a man in his 60s with active COVID-19. Both conserved end residues are part of each CDR3. D genes are given only for firm matches.

>TRBJ2-2|TRBV10-3|TRBD2
CAISALTSGSATGELFF
>TRBJ2-2|TRBV7-2|TRBD2
CASSRSTSGRTGELFF
>TRBJ2-3|TRBV6-4|-
CASRGKGTDTQYF
>TRBJ1-6|TRBV10-3|TRBD1
CAISEPGQVSPLHF
>TRBJ1-2|TRBV19|-
CASSPTQDYGYTF
>TRBJ2-7|TRBV19|-
CASSLAEQGLETYEQYF
>TRBJ1-2|TRBV5-6|TRBD1
CASSLVGQGAGYGYTF
>TRBJ2-5|TRBV10-3|-
CAISESLQGMEETQYF
>TRBJ2-5|TRBV4-1|-
CASGRGLQETQYF
>TRBJ1-1|TRBV10-3|TRBD1
CAISETHRGRQSEAFF
>TRBJ2-5|TRBV4-2|TRBD2
CASSLGGAGETQYF
>TRBJ2-2|TRBV4-3|TRBD2
CASSQAQGALAGVGTGELFF
>TRBJ2-5|TRBV10-3|-
CAISESKRLQETQYF
>TRBJ2-7|TRBV19|TRBD2
CASSPWTSGALPYEQYF
>TRBJ2-5|TRBV20-1|TRBD1
CSASWDRLVAWTQYF
>TRBJ1-4|TRBV27|-
CASRITGSNEKLFF
>TRBJ1-6|TRBV29-1|TRBD1
CSVEEGAGSPLHF
>TRBJ2-3|TRBV6-5|-
CASSFFLSDTQYF
>TRBJ2-1|TRBV5-1|TRBD1
CASSLDRDRAYNEQFF
>TRBJ2-3|TRBV3-1/TRBV3-2|TRBD2
CASSPHPGLSTDTQYF
>TRBJ1-3|TRBV5-4|-
CASSKSPGDSGNTIYF
>TRBJ1-2|TRBV6-5|-
CASSQSKGTF
>TRBJ2-2|TRBV11-2|TRBD1
CASSLRGQGSGELFF
>TRBJ1-6|TRBV11-1|-
CASSPGQLNSPLHF
>TRBJ2-1|TRBV2|TRBD2
CASSEGLAGSAEQFF
>TRBJ1-3|TRBV6-2/TRBV6-3|-
CASSYGGSGNTIYF